What follows describes a single T cell receptor (beta chain). These data originate in a study of blood T cell repertoires in COVID-19. About the study: Some COVID-19 samples were acute and others convalescent; all came from the United States, Italy and Spain.

Profiling relied on immunoSEQ multiplex PCR, and the TCRdb table lists in-frame clones only, not all of them. The sample includes more than 95,000 clones, roughly 83% of them seen just once. After removal of 7 bases from V and 10 bases from J, the junction contained 10 bases not matched to a gene. The CDR3 loop spans 15 amino acids. CDR1 and CDR2 (germline): MNHEY, SMNVEV (reference sequence). The sequence was obtained from a human donor in a cohort sampled during active COVID-19. Sequenced input: peripheral blood. The gene calls are TRBV27 and TRBJ2-1; 13 nucleotides align to TRBD2. As DNA, the CDR3 is TGTGCCAGCATGAGACGGACTAGCGGGAGTAGGGAGCAGTTCTTC. This gives the protein CASMRRTSGSREQFF.